This TCR beta chain was documented in a study of CD8+CD57+ T cells in acquired aplastic anemia (dated by TCRdb to 2016 to 2018). Describing the broader study: On average, sorted CD4+ and CD8+ cells yielded 3.2 ug of extracted DNA, with a range of roughly 0.17 to 30 ug. CD8+CD57+ expansion was defined as a frequency above the mean frequency observed in healthy subjects. Results and caveats for the whole study, not just this receptor: Roughly 30 CD8+ CDR3 sequences were shared between patients and controls but appeared highly expressed in patients and within their immunodominant clones. CD8+ Simpson's diversity did not differ significantly between patients and healthy controls (P=0.060).

This clonotype showed up just a few times. Its antigen has not been determined. Base qualities are missing; no much larger clone stands one base away. The patients picked for sequencing were ones in whom flow cytometry had shown an expansion of CD8+CD57+ cells. Severe acquired aplastic anemia was diagnosed in all patients according to International Study of Aplastic Anemia and Agranulocytosis and Camitta criteria. Patients had received no therapy at the time of blood sampling. In this study, sorted CD4+ and CD8+ T cells from the blood of healthy subjects and of severe aplastic anemia patients had their TCR repertoires deep-sequenced. In the USA, patient enrollment took place under clinicaltrials.gov protocols 00001620, 01623167, 00001397, 00071045, 00081523 and 00961064. Ficoll-Paque density gradient centrifugation was used to isolate peripheral blood mononuclear cells. Before DNA was extracted, CD4+ and CD8+ T cells were sorted using either FACS or magnetic beads.

Genomic DNA served as template for TCR beta VDJ combination and CDR3 sequence profiling. TCR repertoire sequencing was run on an Illumina HiSeq 2000. Per the original workflow: TRBV/TRBJ rearrangement plots, CDR3 size and DJ length profiles, and Simpson's diversity index were used to assess repertoires. The immunodominant clone was defined as the most abundant DNA sequence in deep sequencing data. CDR3 amino acid sequences were checked for sharing across subjects and were also compared against the VDJdb database and published repertoires. Using fastp at Q25 and MiXCR, TCRdb reprocessed the public reads and kept productive beta chains. Rows with one shared CDR3 protein collapse into an entry with the most common genes and DNA. In this record, the V and J calls reflect TCRdb's handling and not the investigators' own analysis. Present in this sample are around 200,000 distinct CDR3 sequences, approximately 50% of which were seen just once. About 9.5% of the sample comes from the top ten.

Sequenced input: sorted CD4+, CD8+, or CD8+CD57+ T cells (not recorded which) from PBMCs. The receptor was derived from a human donor with aplastic anemia.

CDR3 sequence: CASSLMRGETQYF. The DNA sequence is as follows: TGTGCCAGCAGCTTAATGCGGGGAGAGACCCAGTACTTC. Recombination connected TRBV7-8 to TRBJ2-5; TRBD2 is a weak D gene call, 6 bases matching. The CDR3 holds 13 amino acids from the cysteine to the phenylalanine. Only the CDR3 part of the read is kept: 39 bases, read in frame from the first base. The V end loses 2 bases and the J end loses 4 bases, and a stretch of 8 bases separates them. Taken from the germline V gene, the CDR1 and CDR2 loops are SGHVS and FQNEAQ.